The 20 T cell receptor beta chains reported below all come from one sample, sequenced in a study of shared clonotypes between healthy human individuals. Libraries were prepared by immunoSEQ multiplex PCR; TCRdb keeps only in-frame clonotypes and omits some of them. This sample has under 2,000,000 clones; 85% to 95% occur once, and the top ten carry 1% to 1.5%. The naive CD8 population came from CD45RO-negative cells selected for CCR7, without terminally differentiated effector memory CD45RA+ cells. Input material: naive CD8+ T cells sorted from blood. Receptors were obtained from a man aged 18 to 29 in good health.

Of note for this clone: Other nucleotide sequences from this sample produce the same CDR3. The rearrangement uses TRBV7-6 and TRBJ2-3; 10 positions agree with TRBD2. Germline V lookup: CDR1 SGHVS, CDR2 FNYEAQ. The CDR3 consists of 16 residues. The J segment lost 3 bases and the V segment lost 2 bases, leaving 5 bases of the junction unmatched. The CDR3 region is CASSLQAGGRTDTQYF. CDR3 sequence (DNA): TGTGCCAGCAGCTTACAAGCGGGGGGGCGGACAGATACGCAGTATTTT. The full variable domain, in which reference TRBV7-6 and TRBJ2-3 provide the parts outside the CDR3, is GAGVSQSPRYKVTKRGQDVALRCDPISGHVSLYWYRQALGQGPEFLTYFNYEAQQDKSGLPNDRFSAERPEGSISTLTIQRTEQRDSAMYRCASSLQAGGRTDTQYFGPGTRLTVL.

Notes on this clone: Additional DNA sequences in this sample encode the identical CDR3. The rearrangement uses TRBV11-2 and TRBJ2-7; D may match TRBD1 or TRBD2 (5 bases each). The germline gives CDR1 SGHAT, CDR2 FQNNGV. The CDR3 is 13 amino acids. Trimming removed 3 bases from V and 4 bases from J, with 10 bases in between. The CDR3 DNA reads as TGTGCCAGCAGCTTCTCCGGGGCGTACGAGCAGTACTTC. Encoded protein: CASSFSGAYEQYF.

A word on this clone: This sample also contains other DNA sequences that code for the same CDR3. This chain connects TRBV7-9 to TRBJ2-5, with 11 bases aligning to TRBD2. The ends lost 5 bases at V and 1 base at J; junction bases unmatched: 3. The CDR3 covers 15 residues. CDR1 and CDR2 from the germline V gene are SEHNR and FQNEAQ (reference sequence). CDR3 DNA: TGTGCCAGCAGCACCGGGACTAGCGGCCAAGAGACCCAGTACTTC. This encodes CASSTGTSGQETQYF.

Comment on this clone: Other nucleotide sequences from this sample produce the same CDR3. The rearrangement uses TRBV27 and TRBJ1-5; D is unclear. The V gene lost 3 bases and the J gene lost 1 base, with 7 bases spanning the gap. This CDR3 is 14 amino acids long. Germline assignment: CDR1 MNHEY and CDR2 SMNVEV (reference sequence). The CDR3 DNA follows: TGTGCCAGCAGTTTTACGGGAAGCAATCAGCCCCAGCATTTT. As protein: CASSFTGSNQPQHF.

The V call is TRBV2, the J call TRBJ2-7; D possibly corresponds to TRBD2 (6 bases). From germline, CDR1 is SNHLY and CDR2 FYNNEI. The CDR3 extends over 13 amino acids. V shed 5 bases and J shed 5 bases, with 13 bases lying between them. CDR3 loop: CASSRVLAHEQYF. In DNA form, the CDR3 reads TGTGCCAGCAGTCGAGTACTAGCCCACGAGCAGTACTTC.

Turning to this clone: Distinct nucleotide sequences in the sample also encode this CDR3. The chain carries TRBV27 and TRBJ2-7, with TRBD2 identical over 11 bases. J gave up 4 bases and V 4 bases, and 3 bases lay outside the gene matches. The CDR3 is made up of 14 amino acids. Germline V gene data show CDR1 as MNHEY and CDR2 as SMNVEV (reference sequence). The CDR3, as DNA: TGTGCCAGCAGTTACGGGACTAGCGGATACGAGCAGTACTTC. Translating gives CASSYGTSGYEQYF.

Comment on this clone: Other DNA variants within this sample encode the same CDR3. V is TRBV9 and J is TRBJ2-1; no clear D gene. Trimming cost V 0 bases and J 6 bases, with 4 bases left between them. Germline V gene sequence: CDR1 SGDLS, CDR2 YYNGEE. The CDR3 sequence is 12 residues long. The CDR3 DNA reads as TGTGCCAGCAGCGTAGACGCCAATGAGCAGTTCTTC. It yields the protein CASSVDANEQFF.

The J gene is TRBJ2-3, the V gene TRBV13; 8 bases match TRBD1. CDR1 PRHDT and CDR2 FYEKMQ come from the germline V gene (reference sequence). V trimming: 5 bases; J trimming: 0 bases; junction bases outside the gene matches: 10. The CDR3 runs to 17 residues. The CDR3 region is CASSPGQGWGSTDTQYF. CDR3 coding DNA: TGTGCCAGCAGCCCAGGACAGGGTTGGGGGAGCACAGATACGCAGTATTTT.

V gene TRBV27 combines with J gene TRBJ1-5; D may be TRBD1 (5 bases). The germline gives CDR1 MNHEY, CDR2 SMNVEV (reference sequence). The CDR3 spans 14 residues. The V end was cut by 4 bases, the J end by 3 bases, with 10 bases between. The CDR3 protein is CASSSRQYNQPQHF. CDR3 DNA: TGTGCCAGCAGTTCTAGACAGTACAATCAGCCCCAGCATTTT.

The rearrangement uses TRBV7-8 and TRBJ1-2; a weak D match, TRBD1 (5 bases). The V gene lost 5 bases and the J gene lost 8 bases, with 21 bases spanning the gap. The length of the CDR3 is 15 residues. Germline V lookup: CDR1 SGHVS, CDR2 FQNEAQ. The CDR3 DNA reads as TGTGCCAGCAGCCCATTGGGGATGGGACTGCTGGGCTACACCTTC. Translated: CASSPLGMGLLGYTF.

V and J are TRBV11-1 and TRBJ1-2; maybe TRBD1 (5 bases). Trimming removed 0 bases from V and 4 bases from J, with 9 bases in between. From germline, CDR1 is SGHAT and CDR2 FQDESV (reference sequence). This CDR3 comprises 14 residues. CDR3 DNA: TGTGCCAGCAGCTTAGCTGAGGGGCCCTATGGCTACACCTTC. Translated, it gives CASSLAEGPYGYTF.

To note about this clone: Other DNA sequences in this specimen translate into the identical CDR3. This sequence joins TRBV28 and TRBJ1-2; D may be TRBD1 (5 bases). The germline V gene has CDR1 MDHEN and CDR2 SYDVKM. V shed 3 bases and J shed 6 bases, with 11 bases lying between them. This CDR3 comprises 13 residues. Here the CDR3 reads CASSFDRGHGYTF. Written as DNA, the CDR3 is TGTGCCAGCAGTTTCGACAGAGGCCATGGCTACACCTTC.

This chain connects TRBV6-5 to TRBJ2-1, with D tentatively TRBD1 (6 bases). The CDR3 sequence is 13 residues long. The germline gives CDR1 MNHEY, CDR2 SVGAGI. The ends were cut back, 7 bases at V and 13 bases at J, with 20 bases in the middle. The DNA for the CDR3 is TGTGCCAGCACGTTTGACAGGACTCCTAAACAGTTCTTC. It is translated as CASTFDRTPKQFF.

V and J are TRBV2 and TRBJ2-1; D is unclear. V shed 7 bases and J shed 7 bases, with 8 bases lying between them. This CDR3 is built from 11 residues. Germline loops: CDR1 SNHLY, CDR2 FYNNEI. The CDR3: CASTASNEQFF. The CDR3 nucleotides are TGTGCCAGCACCGCGTCTAATGAGCAGTTCTTC.

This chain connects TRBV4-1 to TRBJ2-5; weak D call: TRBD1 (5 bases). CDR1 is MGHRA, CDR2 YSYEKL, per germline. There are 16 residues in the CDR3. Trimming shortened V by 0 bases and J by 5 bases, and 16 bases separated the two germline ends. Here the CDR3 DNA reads TGCGCCAGCAGCCAAGATGAGGCGGCCTGGGGCGAGACCCAGTACTTC. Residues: CASSQDEAAWGETQYF.

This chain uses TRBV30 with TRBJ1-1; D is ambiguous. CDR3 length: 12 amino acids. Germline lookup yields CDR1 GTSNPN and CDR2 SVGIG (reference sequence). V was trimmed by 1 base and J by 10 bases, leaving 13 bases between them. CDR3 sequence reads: CAWSDLRTVAFF. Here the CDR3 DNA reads TGTGCCTGGAGTGACCTCCGGACGGTAGCTTTCTTT.

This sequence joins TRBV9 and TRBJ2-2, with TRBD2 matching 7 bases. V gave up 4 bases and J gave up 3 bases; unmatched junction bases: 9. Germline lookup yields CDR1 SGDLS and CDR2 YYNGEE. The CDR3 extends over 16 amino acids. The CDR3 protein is CASSSRTRLDTGELFF. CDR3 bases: TGTGCCAGCAGCAGCAGGACTAGGTTGGACACCGGGGAGCTGTTTTTT.

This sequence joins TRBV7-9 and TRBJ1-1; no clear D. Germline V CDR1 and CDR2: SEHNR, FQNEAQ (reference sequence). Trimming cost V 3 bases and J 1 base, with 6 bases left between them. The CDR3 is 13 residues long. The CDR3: CASSFYKNTEAFF. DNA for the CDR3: TGTGCCAGCAGCTTTTACAAGAACACTGAAGCTTTCTTT.

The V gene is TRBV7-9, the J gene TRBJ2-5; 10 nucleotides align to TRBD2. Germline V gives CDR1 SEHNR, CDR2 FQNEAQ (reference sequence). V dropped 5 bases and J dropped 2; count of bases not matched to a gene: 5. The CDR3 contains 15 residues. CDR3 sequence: CASSTGLAEQETQYF. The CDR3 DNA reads TGTGCCAGCAGCACCGGACTAGCGGAACAAGAGACCCAGTACTTC.

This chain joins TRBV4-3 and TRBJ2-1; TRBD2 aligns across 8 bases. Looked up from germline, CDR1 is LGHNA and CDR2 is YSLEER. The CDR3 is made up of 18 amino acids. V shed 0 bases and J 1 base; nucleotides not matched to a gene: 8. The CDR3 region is CASSQDGGGRPSYNEQFF. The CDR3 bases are TGCGCCAGCAGCCAAGATGGTGGCGGGAGGCCGTCCTACAATGAGCAGTTCTTC.